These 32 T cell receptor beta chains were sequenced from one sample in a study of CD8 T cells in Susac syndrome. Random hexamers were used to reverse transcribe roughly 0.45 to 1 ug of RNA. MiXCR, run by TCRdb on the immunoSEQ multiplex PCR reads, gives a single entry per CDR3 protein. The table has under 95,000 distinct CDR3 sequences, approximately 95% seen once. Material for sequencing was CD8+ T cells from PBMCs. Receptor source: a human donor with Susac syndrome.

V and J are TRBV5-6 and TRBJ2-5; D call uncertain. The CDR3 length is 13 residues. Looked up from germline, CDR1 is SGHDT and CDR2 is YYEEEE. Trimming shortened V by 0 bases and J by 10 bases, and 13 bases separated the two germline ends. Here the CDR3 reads CASSLVGEGSQYF. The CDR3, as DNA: TGTGCCAGCAGCTTGGTTGGGGAAGGAAGCCAGTACTTC.

The CDR3 DNA sequence: TGCAGTGCAAAGGAAAGGAAGGTAGCCCTCACCTACGAGCAGTACTTC. Translated: CSAKERKVALTYEQYF. The chain couples TRBV20-1 to TRBJ2-7; D not certain. The CDR3 totals 16 residues. Trimming removed 6 bases from V and 2 bases from J, with 23 bases in between. From germline, CDR1 is DFQATT and CDR2 SNEGSKA (reference sequence).

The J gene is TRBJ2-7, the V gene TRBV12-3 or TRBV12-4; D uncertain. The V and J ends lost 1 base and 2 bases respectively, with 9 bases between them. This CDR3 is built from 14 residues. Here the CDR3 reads CASSLDGPAYEQYF. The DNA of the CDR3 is TGTGCCAGCAGTTTAGATGGGCCTGCCTACGAGCAGTACTTC.

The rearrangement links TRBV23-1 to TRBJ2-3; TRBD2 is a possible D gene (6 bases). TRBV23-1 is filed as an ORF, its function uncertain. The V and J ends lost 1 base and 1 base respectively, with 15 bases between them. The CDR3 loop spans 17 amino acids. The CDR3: CASSQYSGVGGTDTQYF. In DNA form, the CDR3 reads TGCGCCAGCAGTCAATATTCGGGGGTGGGGGGCACAGATACGCAGTATTTT.

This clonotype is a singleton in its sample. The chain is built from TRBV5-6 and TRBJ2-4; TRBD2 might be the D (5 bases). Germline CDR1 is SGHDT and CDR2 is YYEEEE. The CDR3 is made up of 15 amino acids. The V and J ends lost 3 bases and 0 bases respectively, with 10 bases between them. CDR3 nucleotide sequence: TGTGCCAGCAGCTCAGGACTGATAGCCAAAAACATTCAGTACTTC. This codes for CASSSGLIAKNIQYF.

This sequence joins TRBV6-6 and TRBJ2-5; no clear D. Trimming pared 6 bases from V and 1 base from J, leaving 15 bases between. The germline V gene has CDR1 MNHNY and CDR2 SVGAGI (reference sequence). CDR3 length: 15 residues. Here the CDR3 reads CASRTALSFQETQYF. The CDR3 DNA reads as TGTGCCAGCAGAACCGCCTTGTCCTTCCAAGAGACCCAGTACTTC.

The CDR3 region has the DNA TGTGCCAGCAGCCTTCTAGCGGGAGATGGGGGCTCCTACGAGCAGTACTTC. This translates into CASSLLAGDGGSYEQYF. This chain links TRBV7-9 with TRBJ2-7, with TRBD2 matching 10 bases. The CDR3 is made up of 17 amino acids. Germline loops: CDR1 SEHNR, CDR2 FQNEAQ (reference sequence). V trimming: 5 bases; J trimming: 0 bases; junction bases outside the gene matches: 10.

As DNA, the CDR3 is TGTGCCAGCAGCTTCACTAGCGGGAGGCTGGGGGATACGCAGTATTTT. Protein product: CASSFTSGRLGDTQYF. The chain uses TRBV7-8 and TRBJ2-3; TRBD2 agrees at 12 bases. Trimming removed 3 bases from V and 6 bases from J; junction bases left unmatched: 7. The CDR3 consists of 16 residues. Germline lookup yields CDR1 SGHVS and CDR2 FQNEAQ.

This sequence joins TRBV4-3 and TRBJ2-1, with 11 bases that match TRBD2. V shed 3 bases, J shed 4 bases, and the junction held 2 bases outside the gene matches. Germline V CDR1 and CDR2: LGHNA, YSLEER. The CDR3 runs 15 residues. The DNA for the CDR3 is TGCGCCAGCAGCCAGACTAGCGGGAAGTACAATGAGCAGTTCTTC. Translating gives CASSQTSGKYNEQFF.

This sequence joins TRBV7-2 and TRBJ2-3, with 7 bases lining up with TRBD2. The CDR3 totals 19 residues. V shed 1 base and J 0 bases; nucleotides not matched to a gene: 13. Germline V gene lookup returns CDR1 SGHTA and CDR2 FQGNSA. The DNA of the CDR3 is TGTGCCAGCAGCTTAGAGTCAGGCACCGGACTAGAAAGCACAGATACGCAGTATTTT. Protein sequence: CASSLESGTGLESTDTQYF.

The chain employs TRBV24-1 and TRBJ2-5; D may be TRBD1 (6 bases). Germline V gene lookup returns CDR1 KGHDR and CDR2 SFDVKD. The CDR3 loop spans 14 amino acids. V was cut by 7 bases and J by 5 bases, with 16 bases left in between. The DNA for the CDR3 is TGTGCCACCAGCCAGGGGAACCTCGGGGAGACCCAGTACTTC. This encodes CATSQGNLGETQYF.

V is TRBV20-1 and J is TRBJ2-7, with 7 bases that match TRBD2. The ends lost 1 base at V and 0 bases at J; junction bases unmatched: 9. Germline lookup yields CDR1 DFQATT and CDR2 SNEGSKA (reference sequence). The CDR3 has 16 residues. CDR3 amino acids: CSARAVSASGSYEQYF. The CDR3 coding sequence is TGCAGTGCTAGAGCAGTTTCGGCTAGCGGCTCCTACGAGCAGTACTTC.

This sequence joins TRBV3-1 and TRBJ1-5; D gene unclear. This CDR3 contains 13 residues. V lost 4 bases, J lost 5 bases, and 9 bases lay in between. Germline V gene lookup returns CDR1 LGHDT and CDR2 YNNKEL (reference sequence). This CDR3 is CASSRWADQPQHF. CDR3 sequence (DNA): TGTGCCAGCAGCCGCTGGGCTGATCAGCCCCAGCATTTT.

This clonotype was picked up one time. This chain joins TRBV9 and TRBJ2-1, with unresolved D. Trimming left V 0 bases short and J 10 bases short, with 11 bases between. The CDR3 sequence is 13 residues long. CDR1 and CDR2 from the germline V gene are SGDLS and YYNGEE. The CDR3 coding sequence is TGTGCCAGCAGCGTAGCTTCCCCAGTAGAGCAGTTCTTC. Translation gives CASSVASPVEQFF.

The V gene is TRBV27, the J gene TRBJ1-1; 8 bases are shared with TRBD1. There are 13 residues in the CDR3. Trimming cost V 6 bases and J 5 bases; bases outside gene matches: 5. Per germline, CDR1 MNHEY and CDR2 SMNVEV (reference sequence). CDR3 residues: CASRPGQATEAFF. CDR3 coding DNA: TGTGCCAGCAGGCCGGGACAGGCAACTGAAGCTTTCTTT.

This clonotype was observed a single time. CDR3 loop: CASSQVVQETQYF. CDR3 in DNA: TGTGCCAGCAGCCAAGTAGTCCAAGAGACCCAGTACTTC. This rearrangement joins TRBV4-2 to TRBJ2-5; no reliable D call. With 1 base removed from V and 1 base from J, the gap between germline ends came to 4 bases. The CDR3 is made up of 13 amino acids. The germline CDR1 and CDR2 sequences are LGHNA and YNFKEQ.

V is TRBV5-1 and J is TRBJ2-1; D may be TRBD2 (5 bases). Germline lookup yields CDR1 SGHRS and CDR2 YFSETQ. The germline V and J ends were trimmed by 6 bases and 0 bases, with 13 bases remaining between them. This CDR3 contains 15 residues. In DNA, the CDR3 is TGCGCCAGCAACCCCGACACTAGCTCCTACAATGAGCAGTTCTTC. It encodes CASNPDTSSYNEQFF. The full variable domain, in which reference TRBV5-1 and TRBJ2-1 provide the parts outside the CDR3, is KAGVTQTPRYLIKTRGQQVTLSCSPISGHRSVSWYQQTPGQGLQFLFEYFSETQRNKGNFPGRFSGRQFSNSRSEMNVSTLELGDSALYLCASNPDTSSYNEQFFGPGTRLTVL.

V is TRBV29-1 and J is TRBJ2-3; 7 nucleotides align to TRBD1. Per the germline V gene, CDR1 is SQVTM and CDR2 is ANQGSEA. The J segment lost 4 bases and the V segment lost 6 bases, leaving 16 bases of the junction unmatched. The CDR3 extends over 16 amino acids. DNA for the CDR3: TGCAGCGTGCCGGCCGGGAAGAGGGGGCCCGCAGATACGCAGTATTTT. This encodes CSVPAGKRGPADTQYF.

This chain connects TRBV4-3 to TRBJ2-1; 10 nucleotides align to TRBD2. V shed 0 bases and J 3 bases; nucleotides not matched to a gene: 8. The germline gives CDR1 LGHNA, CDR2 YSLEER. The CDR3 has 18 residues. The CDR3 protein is CASSQDTLAGVNYNEQFF. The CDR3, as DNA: TGCGCCAGCAGCCAAGATACGCTAGCGGGAGTGAACTACAATGAGCAGTTCTTC.

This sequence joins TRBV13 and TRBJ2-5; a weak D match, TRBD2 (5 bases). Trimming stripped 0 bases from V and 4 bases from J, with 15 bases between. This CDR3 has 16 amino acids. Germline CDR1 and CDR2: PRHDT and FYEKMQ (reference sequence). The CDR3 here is CASSLGFTSLGETQYF. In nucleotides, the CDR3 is TGTGCCAGCAGCTTAGGCTTCACTAGTCTAGGAGAGACCCAGTACTTC.

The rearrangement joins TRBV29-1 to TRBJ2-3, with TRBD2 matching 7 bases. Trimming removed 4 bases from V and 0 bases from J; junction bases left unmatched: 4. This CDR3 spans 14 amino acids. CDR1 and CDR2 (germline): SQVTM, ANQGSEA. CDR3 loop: CSVGPSGSTDTQYF. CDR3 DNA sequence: TGCAGCGTTGGCCCTAGCGGTAGCACAGATACGCAGTATTTT.

CDR3 nucleotides: TGTGCCAGCAGCCAAGATCGTGAATCCCAGTACTTC. This encodes CASSQDRESQYF. The chain couples TRBV14 to TRBJ2-5; D is undetermined. Germline assignment: CDR1 SGHDN and CDR2 FVKESK. V was clipped by 0 bases and J by 9 bases, with 8 bases between them. The CDR3 spans 12 residues.

In DNA, the CDR3 is TGTGCCAGCAGCTTATCCGAGGGAGGCGAGCAGTACTTC. It specifies CASSLSEGGEQYF. The V gene is TRBV7-9, the J gene TRBJ2-7; maybe TRBD2 (6 bases). Germline V lookup: CDR1 SEHNR, CDR2 FQNEAQ (reference sequence). V lost 2 bases and J lost 6, with 11 bases in between. This CDR3 spans 13 amino acids.

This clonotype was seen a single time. Here the CDR3 reads CASSPPSAGYDNEQFF. CDR3 DNA: TGTGCCAGCAGCCCCCCCTCGGCAGGGTATGACAATGAGCAGTTCTTC. The genes are TRBV7-9 and TRBJ2-1; D is perhaps TRBD1 (5 bases). The CDR3 sequence is 16 residues long. The V gene lost 5 bases and the J gene lost 5 bases, with 19 bases spanning the gap. CDR1 and CDR2 (germline): SEHNR, FQNEAQ (reference sequence).

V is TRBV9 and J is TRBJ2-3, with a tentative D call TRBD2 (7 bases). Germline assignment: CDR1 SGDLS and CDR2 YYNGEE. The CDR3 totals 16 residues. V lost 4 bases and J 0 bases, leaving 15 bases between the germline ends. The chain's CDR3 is CASSPSGDTSTDTQYF. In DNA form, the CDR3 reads TGTGCCAGCAGCCCCAGCGGGGACACTAGCACAGATACGCAGTATTTT.

The CDR3 loop reads CASSLAQDSVDEQYF. DNA for the CDR3: TGCGCCAGCAGCTTAGCGCAGGATAGTGTGGACGAGCAGTACTTC. The V call is TRBV5-1, the J call TRBJ2-7; D is undetermined. V was cut by 2 bases and J by 5 bases, with 17 bases left in between. Germline CDR1 and CDR2: SGHRS and YFSETQ. The CDR3 has 15 amino acids. The variable domain in full, with the rest retrieved from reference TRBV5-1 and TRBJ2-7, is KAGVTQTPRYLIKTRGQQVTLSCSPISGHRSVSWYQQTPGQGLQFLFEYFSETQRNKGNFPGRFSGRQFSNSRSEMNVSTLELGDSALYLCASSLAQDSVDEQYFGPGTRLTVT.

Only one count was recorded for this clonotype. For the CDR3, the DNA is TGTGCCAGCAGCTTGAGAACCCGTGGAGAGACCCAGTACTTC. The encoded protein is CASSLRTRGETQYF. The V gene is TRBV5-4, the J gene TRBJ2-5; no firm D call. V lost 1 base and J lost 4, with 11 bases in between. Germline V gene data show CDR1 as SGHNT and CDR2 as YYREEE (reference sequence). This CDR3 region has 14 residues.

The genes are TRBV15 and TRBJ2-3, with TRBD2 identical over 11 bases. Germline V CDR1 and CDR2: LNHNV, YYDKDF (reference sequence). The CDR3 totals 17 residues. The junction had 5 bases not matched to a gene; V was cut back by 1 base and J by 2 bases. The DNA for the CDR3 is TGTGCCACCAGCAGAGCGGGACTAGCGGACCACACAGATACGCAGTATTTT. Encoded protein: CATSRAGLADHTDTQYF. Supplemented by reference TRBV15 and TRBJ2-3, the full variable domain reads DAMVIQNPRYQVTQFGKPVTLSCSQTLNHNVMYWYQQKSSQAPKLLFHYYDKDFNNEADTPDNFQSRRPNTSFCFLDIRSPGLGDTAMYLCATSRAGLADHTDTQYFGPGTRLTVL.

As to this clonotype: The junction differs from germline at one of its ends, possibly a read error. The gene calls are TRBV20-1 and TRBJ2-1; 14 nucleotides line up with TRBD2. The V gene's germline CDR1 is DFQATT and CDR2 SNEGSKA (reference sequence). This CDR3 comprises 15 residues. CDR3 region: CSAGLAGGSNNEQFF. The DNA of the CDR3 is TGCAGTGCAGGACTAGCGGGAGGCTCCAACAATGAGCAGTTCTTC.

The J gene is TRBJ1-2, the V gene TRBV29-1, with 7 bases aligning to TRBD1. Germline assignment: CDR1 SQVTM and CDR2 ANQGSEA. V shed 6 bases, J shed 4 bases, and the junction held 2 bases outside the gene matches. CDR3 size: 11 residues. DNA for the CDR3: TGCAGCGTGCGGGACAGCTATGGCTACACCTTC. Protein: CSVRDSYGYTF.

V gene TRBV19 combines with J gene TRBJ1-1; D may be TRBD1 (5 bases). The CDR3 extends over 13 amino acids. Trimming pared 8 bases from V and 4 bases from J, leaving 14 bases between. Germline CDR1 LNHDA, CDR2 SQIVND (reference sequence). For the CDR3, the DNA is TGTGCCAGTCAAAGGGGTGATGGCACTGAAGCTTTCTTT. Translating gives CASQRGDGTEAFF. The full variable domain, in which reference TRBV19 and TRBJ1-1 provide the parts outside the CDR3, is DGGITQSPKYLFRKEGQNVTLSCEQNLNHDAMYWYRQDPGQGLRLIYYSQIVNDFQKGDIAEGYSVSREKKESFPLTVTSAQKNPTAFYLCASQRGDGTEAFFGQGTRLTVV.

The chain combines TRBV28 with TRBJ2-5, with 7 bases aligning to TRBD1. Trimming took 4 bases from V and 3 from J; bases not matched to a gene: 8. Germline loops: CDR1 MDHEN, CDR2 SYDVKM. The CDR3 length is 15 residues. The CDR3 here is CASSSTTGIEETQYF. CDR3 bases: TGTGCCAGCAGTTCGACGACAGGGATCGAAGAGACCCAGTACTTC.